This T cell receptor beta chain was sequenced during a study of CD8 T cells in Susac syndrome. RNA totalling about 0.5 to 1 ug underwent reverse transcription with random hexamers. immunoSEQ multiplex PCR amplified TCR beta CDR3 across 54 Vbeta, 13 Jbeta. TCRdb processed the immunoSEQ multiplex PCR reads anew with MiXCR; each CDR3 protein has one entry. There are around 200,000 distinct CDR3 sequences in the sample; around 95% occur only once, and 0.082% lies in the top ten. Trimming took off 5 bases at V and 2 bases at J, with 13 bases between the two ends. Germline V gene lookup returns CDR1 SGHVS and CDR2 FNYEAQ. The CDR3 has 14 residues. TCR beta sequencing was performed on blood CD8+ and CD4+ T cells. Included as multiple sclerosis controls were treatment-naive patients who had stable or active relapsing-remitting disease. TEMRA cells were FACS-enriched, while CD8+ and CD4+ T cells were negatively isolated.

Input material: CD4+ T cells from PBMCs. This TCR was recovered from a human donor with multiple sclerosis. The rearrangement links TRBV7-6 to TRBJ2-7; D remains ambiguous. CDR3 sequence (DNA): TGTGCCAGCAGCCAAAATCCAGGCACCTACGAGCAGTACTTC. Its translation is CASSQNPGTYEQYF.